The 13 T cell receptor beta chains below come from one sample, sequenced in a study of blood T cells in healthy people across ages. Primers used in a second PCR of about 6 to 11 cycles were a sample-barcoded 5' primer and a J-beta primer mix. TCRdb reanalysed the 5' RACE reads using MiXCR and keeps one entry per CDR3 protein. The repertoire includes over 1,500,000 distinct CDR3 sequences, around 50% of them detected once, and over 2% sits in the top ten. Sequencing was done on a sample of blood. The receptors derive from a woman aged 40 to 55 in good health.

The rearrangement uses TRBV5-6 and TRBJ2-7; the match to TRBD1 covers 7 bases. V was clipped by 5 bases and J by 0 bases; unmatched bases: 5. CDR3 size: 14 residues. In germline, CDR1 is SGHDT, CDR2 YYEEEE. This CDR3 is CASRSQGNSYEQYF. CDR3 DNA sequence: TGTGCCAGCAGGTCACAGGGGAACTCCTACGAGCAGTACTTC.

The chain recombines TRBV4-2 with TRBJ2-7, with D perhaps given as TRBD1 or TRBD2 (5 bases each). From germline, CDR1 is LGHNA and CDR2 YNFKEQ. The CDR3 is 19 amino acids. Trimming took off 0 bases at V and 3 bases at J, with 24 bases between the two ends. CDR3 protein: CASSQEGGGGYGRDYEQYF. In DNA, the CDR3 is TGTGCCAGCAGCCAAGAAGGAGGTGGGGGATACGGCAGGGACTACGAGCAGTACTTC.

In its sample, this clonotype was seen once. This chain links TRBV7-9 with TRBJ2-5; 10 nucleotides line up with TRBD2. The V and J ends lost 4 bases and 0 bases, in that order; junction bases with no gene match: 11. Germline values: CDR1 SEHNR, CDR2 FQNEAQ (reference sequence). The CDR3 covers 18 residues. The CDR3, as DNA: TGTGCCAGCAGCTCCGGAGGCGGTAGCGGGGGGTACCAAGAGACCCAGTACTTC. Its translation is CASSSGGGSGGYQETQYF.

This clonotype was found a few times. V is TRBV25-1 and J is TRBJ1-4, with TRBD1 matching 8 bases. CDR1 is MGHDK and CDR2 is SYGVNS in the germline V gene. The length of the CDR3 is 21 residues. V trimming: 3 bases; J trimming: 7 bases; junction bases outside the gene matches: 25. The CDR3 bases are TGTGCCAGCAGTGAGACGAGGAGGTCAGGGGGCGTGAGGGGTATAGGTGAAAAACTGTTTTTT. It yields the protein CASSETRRSGGVRGIGEKLFF.

The chain couples TRBV5-6 to TRBJ2-3, with 8 bases that match TRBD2. Germline CDR1 reads SGHDT; CDR2 reads YYEEEE. V gave up 2 bases and J gave up 2 bases; unmatched junction bases: 13. The CDR3 spans 18 residues. CDR3 sequence reads: CASSFAGGGTRHTDTQYF. The CDR3 bases are TGTGCCAGCAGCTTCGCCGGGGGGGGGACGAGGCACACAGATACGCAGTATTTT.

This chain links TRBV20-1 with TRBJ2-1; D possibly uses TRBD1 or TRBD2 (5 bases each). Per germline, CDR1 DFQATT and CDR2 SNEGSKA (reference sequence). The germline V and J ends were trimmed by 4 bases and 1 base, with 20 bases remaining between them. The CDR3 totals 17 residues. The CDR3 loop reads CSAINPATGGSYNEQFF. CDR3 DNA sequence: TGCAGTGCTATAAATCCCGCTACAGGAGGTTCCTACAATGAGCAGTTCTTC.

The sample holds a few counts of this clonotype. The rearrangement joins TRBV20-1 to TRBJ2-3; no firm D call. CDR3 length equals 13 residues. Germline V gene sequence: CDR1 DFQATT, CDR2 SNEGSKA (reference sequence). V dropped 4 bases and J dropped 4 bases, with 12 bases sitting between them. CDR3 coding DNA: TGCAGTGCTACCAGAAGGGTGGCAGATACGCAGTATTTT. It specifies CSATRRVADTQYF.

In regard to this clonotype: Relative to the germline gene, one junction end is altered; a read error may explain this. The chain combines TRBV10-3 with TRBJ2-5, with TRBD1 matching over 7 bases. CDR1 ENHRY and CDR2 SYGVKD come from the germline V gene. The CDR3 runs to 13 residues. DNA for the CDR3: TGTGCCATCAGGGGACAGACCCAAGAGGCCCAGTACTTC. Amino acids: CAIRGQTQEAQYF.

The chain joins TRBV11-2 to TRBJ2-5; maybe TRBD2 (6 bases). Per germline, CDR1 SGHAT and CDR2 FQNNGV. Trimming took 5 bases from V and 1 from J, leaving 17 bases between them. This CDR3 comprises 16 residues. This CDR3 is CASSPRLGTGQETQYF. The CDR3 DNA sequence: TGTGCCAGCAGCCCCCGACTAGGAACGGGCCAAGAGACCCAGTACTTC.

This sequence joins TRBV15 and TRBJ2-2, with 8 bases aligning to TRBD1. The CDR3 has 14 residues. Trimming removed 5 bases from V and 13 bases from J; junction bases left unmatched: 12. Germline CDR1 and CDR2: LNHNV and YYDKDF (reference sequence). The CDR3 nucleotides are TGTGCCACCAGCGGGACAGGCTCAATCCGGGGGCTGTTTTTT. It codes for CATSGTGSIRGLFF.

The rearrangement uses TRBV4-3 and TRBJ1-6, with a tentative D call TRBD1 (6 bases). Germline values: CDR1 LGHNA, CDR2 YSLEER. The CDR3 length is 18 residues. V lost 4 bases to trimming and J lost 4 bases, with 20 bases between them. For the CDR3, the DNA is TGCGCCAGCAGCCCGAAAGGGGGGGCCGGGACTTATAATTCACCCCTCCACTTT. Amino acids: CASSPKGGAGTYNSPLHF.

This clonotype was observed many times. The genes are TRBV29-1 and TRBJ2-3, with 7 nucleotides matching TRBD2. Germline V CDR1 and CDR2: SQVTM, ANQGSEA. The CDR3 extends over 15 amino acids. V lost 4 bases, J lost 0 bases, and 7 bases stayed unmatched. CDR3 region: CSVGSSGASTDTQYF. The CDR3 region has the DNA TGCAGCGTTGGATCGAGCGGGGCAAGCACAGATACGCAGTATTTT.

The chain combines TRBV28 with TRBJ2-5; TRBD2 agrees at 11 bases. Germline CDR1 reads MDHEN; CDR2 reads SYDVKM. The CDR3 spans 16 residues. The V gene end was trimmed by 7 bases and the J gene end by 5 bases; junction bases not matched to a gene: 12. In nucleotides, the CDR3 is TGTGCCAGCACGCAGGGGGTACTAGCGGGGGTGGAGACCCAGTACTTC. Translated: CASTQGVLAGVETQYF.